A single sample gave rise to the 18 T cell receptor beta chains below, sequenced in a study of metastatic and nonmetastatic thyroid tumors. TCRdb used MiXCR to call clones anew from the PCR reads. This sample carries approximately 65,000 clones, approximately 4.1% of them seen once, and the ten largest clones take 20% to 25%. Treatment of any kind had been given to no patient before thyroid surgery. The sequenced sample was blood. The receptors shown here come from a female donor with papillary thyroid cancer or a benign thyroid nodule (not recorded which). Some clones in this sample may be carry-over from other donors' samples.

The gene calls are TRBV6-1 and TRBJ2-2, with a weak D call TRBD2 (6 bases). Germline values: CDR1 MNHNS, CDR2 SASEGT. The CDR3 covers 14 residues. Trimming took 0 bases from V and 8 from J, leaving 10 bases between them. The CDR3 nucleotides read TGTGCCAGCAGTGAAGCGGGTGGACTAGGGGAGCTGTTTTTT. Protein sequence: CASSEAGGLGELFF.

This clone was counted a few times. V is TRBV29-1 and J is TRBJ1-1; TRBD1 matches at 7 bases. The CDR3 covers 13 residues. CDR1 is SQVTM and CDR2 is ANQGSEA in the germline V gene. Unmatched junction bases numbered 10, after V lost 7 bases and J lost 5 bases. This CDR3 reads CSAGGGRETEAFF. For the CDR3, the DNA is TGCAGCGCAGGGGGGGGGCGCGAGACTGAAGCTTTCTTT.

This clone has ten or more counts. This chain joins TRBV19 and TRBJ2-3; D gene uncertain. The CDR3 sequence is 14 residues long. Germline values: CDR1 LNHDA, CDR2 SQIVND (reference sequence). Trimming stripped 1 base from V and 3 bases from J, with 8 bases between. The CDR3 sequence is CASSIGYQTDTQYF. The CDR3 DNA reads as TGTGCCAGTAGTATAGGGTATCAAACAGATACGCAGTATTTT.

This clone has a handful of counts. The CDR3, as DNA: TGTGCCAGCAGTTACAGGGCGACAGCTATTATGAACACTGAAGCTTTCTTT. It encodes CASSYRATAIMNTEAFF. The V gene is TRBV6-2 or TRBV6-3, the J gene TRBJ1-1; TRBD1 might be the D (5 bases). Trimming took off 2 bases at V and 0 bases at J, with 16 bases between the two ends. The germline gives CDR1 MNHEY, CDR2 SVGEGT. This CDR3 is 17 amino acids long.

The J gene is TRBJ2-7, the V gene TRBV28; D is possibly TRBD2 (6 bases). The V end was cut by 7 bases, the J end by 2 bases, with 18 bases between. The CDR3 contains 15 residues. CDR1 MDHEN and CDR2 SYDVKM come from the germline V gene. CDR3 amino acids: CASTPGRALPYEQYF. The CDR3 region has the DNA TGTGCCAGCACCCCCGGGAGAGCCTTGCCCTACGAGCAGTACTTC. Full variable domain (rest looked up from reference TRBV28 and TRBJ2-7): DVKVTQSSRYLVKRTGEKVFLECVQDMDHENMFWYRQDPGLGLRLIYFSYDVKMKEKGDIPEGYSVSREKKERFSLILESASTNQTSMYLCASTPGRALPYEQYFGPGTRLTVT.

This clone has at least ten counts. V and J are TRBV6-1 and TRBJ1-2; possible D gene TRBD1, 5 bases. Trimming removed 6 bases at V and 5 bases at J, with 19 bases between. Germline CDR1 and CDR2: MNHNS and SASEGT. This CDR3 contains 15 residues. CDR3 sequence reads: CASSAYRDSGYGYTF. The CDR3 region has the DNA TGTGCCAGCAGCGCGTACCGGGACTCAGGATATGGCTACACCTTC.

This clone was seen repeatedly, ten times or more. This chain links TRBV3-1 with TRBJ2-4; tentatively, D is TRBD2 (6 bases). This CDR3 is 15 amino acids long. V lost 3 bases and J lost 9, with 18 bases in between. Germline CDR1 and CDR2: LGHDT and YNNKEL (reference sequence). The DNA of the CDR3 is TGTGCCAGCAGCCATGCGACGGGAGTAGGGGCCATTCAGTACTTC. Its translation is CASSHATGVGAIQYF.

Only a few counts were recorded for this clone. The V and J genes are TRBV6-5 and TRBJ2-3; 13 bases align to TRBD2. Germline V gene lookup returns CDR1 MNHEY and CDR2 SVGAGI. Trimming cost V 5 bases and J 2 bases; bases outside gene matches: 10. The CDR3 runs to 18 residues. The CDR3 bases are TGTGCCAGCAGTCACTACCCGGGACTAGCGGGAACCACAGATACGCAGTATTTT. This translates into CASSHYPGLAGTTDTQYF.

This clone was picked up many times. This sequence joins TRBV7-2 and TRBJ2-3; possible D gene TRBD2, 6 bases. Germline CDR1 SGHTA, CDR2 FQGNSA. This CDR3 region has 16 residues. V was pared by 5 bases and J by 2 bases, with 17 bases between. The CDR3 DNA reads TGTGCCAGCAGCCTTCGACGTAGCGGATACACAGATACGCAGTATTTT. Translation gives CASSLRRSGYTDTQYF.

This clone has ten or more counts. The rearrangement joins TRBV12-3 or TRBV12-4 to TRBJ2-1; D call uncertain. Deletions cut 3 bases from V and 12 bases from J, with 24 bases between. This CDR3 contains 16 residues. The DNA for the CDR3 is TGTGCCAGCAGTTTCTCTGTTGCTAGGTCTCCATTCGGGCAGTTCTTC. Translating it yields CASSFSVARSPFGQFF.

At least ten counts were recorded for this clone. A much larger clone differs from this one at a single base, so this may be a read error. The J gene is TRBJ2-5, the V gene TRBV28, with D perhaps given as TRBD1 or TRBD2 (7 bases each). The CDR3 loop spans 15 amino acids. Germline CDR1 is MDHEN and CDR2 is SYDVKM. V was shortened by 10 bases and J by 5 bases, with 23 bases between the two germline ends. CDR3 sequence (DNA): TGTGCCACCGGAAGGGGGGGACAGTCTGGGGAGACCCAGTACTTC. Its protein is CATGRGGQSGETQYF. Looking up the rest from reference TRBV28 and TRBJ2-5 gives the full variable domain: DVKVTQSSRYLVKRTGEKVFLECVQDMDHENMFWYRQDPGLGLRLIYFSYDVKMKEKGDIPEGYSVSREKKERFSLILESASTNQTSMYLCATGRGGQSGETQYFGPGTRLLVL.

This clone has ten or more counts. The gene calls are TRBV6-6 and TRBJ2-1; 9 bases are shared with TRBD2. Germline CDR1 is MNHNY and CDR2 is SVGAGI (reference sequence). The length of the CDR3 is 16 residues. The junction had 4 bases not matched to a gene; V was cut back by 0 bases and J by 4 bases. The DNA of the CDR3 is TGTGCCAGCAGTTACTCGGCGGGAGGGGATTACAATGAGCAGTTCTTC. This gives the protein CASSYSAGGDYNEQFF.

There are a few counts of this clone. The chain carries TRBV12-3 or TRBV12-4 and TRBJ1-1; 7 nucleotides match TRBD1. The CDR3 consists of 14 residues. The V segment lost 4 bases and the J segment 4 bases; nucleotides outside the gene matches: 6. The CDR3 loop reads CASSSDREATEAFF. CDR3 bases: TGTGCCAGCAGTTCAGACAGGGAGGCCACTGAAGCTTTCTTT.

The rearrangement links TRBV20-1 to TRBJ2-5; 8 positions agree with TRBD2. The V gene's germline CDR1 is DFQATT and CDR2 SNEGSKA (reference sequence). CDR3 length: 14 amino acids. V trimming: 3 bases; J trimming: 4 bases; junction bases outside the gene matches: 7. The CDR3 is CSASSLAVGETQYF. Here the CDR3 DNA reads TGCAGTGCTAGTTCACTAGCGGTCGGAGAGACCCAGTACTTC.

There are many counts of this clone. The chain carries TRBV18 and TRBJ2-2; the D gene is possibly TRBD1 (6 bases). The germline V gene has CDR1 KGHSH and CDR2 LQKENI. The germline V and J ends were trimmed by 3 bases and 4 bases, with 21 bases remaining between them. This CDR3 comprises 18 residues. This chain's CDR3 is CASSPRQGPSSGTGELFF. The CDR3 region has the DNA TGTGCCAGCTCACCGAGGCAGGGGCCATCCTCAGGCACCGGGGAGCTGTTTTTT. The variable domain in full, completed from reference TRBV18 and TRBJ2-2, reads NAGVMQNPRHLVRRRGQEARLRCSPMKGHSHVYWYRQLPEEGLKFMVYLQKENIIDESGMPKERFSAEFPKEGPSILRIQQVVRGDSAAYFCASSPRQGPSSGTGELFFGEGSRLTVL.

This clone was observed a handful of times. The junction departs from germline at one end; a sequencing error may be responsible. V gene TRBV20-1 combines with J gene TRBJ2-3; 7 bases map to TRBD2. Germline values: CDR1 DFQATT, CDR2 SNEGSKA (reference sequence). This CDR3 is built from 15 residues. The CDR3 protein is CSARASTSRTDTKYF. The CDR3 DNA sequence: TGCAGTGCTAGAGCCTCGACTAGCCGTACAGATACGAAGTATTTT.

A few counts support this clone. The chain is built from TRBV13 and TRBJ1-5; tentative D call: TRBD1 (5 bases). CDR3 length: 16 amino acids. CDR1 and CDR2 from the germline V gene are PRHDT and FYEKMQ (reference sequence). The V end lost 5 bases, the J end lost 3 bases, and 17 bases lay between the germline ends. As DNA, the CDR3 is TGTGCCAGCAGCAATAGCCACCAGGGTAACAATCAGCCCCAGCATTTT. Amino acids: CASSNSHQGNNQPQHF.

This clone was observed at least ten times. CDR3: CASSPYIETQYF. The CDR3, as DNA: TGTGCCAGCAGCCCATATATTGAGACCCAGTACTTC. The gene calls are TRBV28 and TRBJ2-5; the D is unclear. Germline V gene data show CDR1 as MDHEN and CDR2 as SYDVKM. This CDR3 is 12 amino acids long. The V gene lost 6 bases and the J gene lost 5 bases, with 10 bases spanning the gap.